The rows below give T cell receptor beta chains drawn from one sample of a study of T cells in localized non-small cell lung cancer. Assay used: immunoSEQ multiplex PCR; TCRdb lists only in-frame clones, some missing. The sample holds about 27,000 clones, roughly 87% seen once. Sequencing used peripheral blood, obtained before any cancer treatment. The receptors come from a woman aged 40 to 75 with stage I lung adenocarcinoma. CDR3s include the opening cysteine and the closing phenylalanine or tryptophan. A D gene is named only where the DNA matches it firmly. Clone size is not always given. Where it is, it says once, few, many or a class for expanded clones.

V	size	J	D	CDR3	DNA
TRBV11-3	.	TRBJ1-3	.	CASSPGEATIDTIYF	TGTGCCAGCAGCCCGGGGGAGGCCACGATTGACACCATATATTTT
TRBV6-1	.	TRBJ1-3	.	CASIPGASGNTIYF	TGTGCCAGCATTCCCGGGGCATCTGGAAACACCATATATTTT
TRBV6-5	.	TRBJ1-5	.	CASSYTGWNQPQHF	TGTGCCAGCAGTTACACAGGGTGGAATCAGCCCCAGCATTTT
TRBV15	.	TRBJ2-7	.	CATSRDGGRAYEQYF	TGTGCCACCAGCAGAGATGGGGGCAGGGCCTACGAGCAGTACTTC
TRBV5-1	.	TRBJ1-1	.	CASSLELTANTEAFF	TGCGCCAGCAGCTTGGAGCTCACAGCGAACACTGAAGCTTTCTTT
TRBV5-6	.	TRBJ1-6	.	CASSFRDGYNSPLHF	TGTGCCAGCAGCTTTCGTGACGGATATAATTCACCCCTCCACTTT
TRBV19	.	TRBJ2-1	TRBD2	CASTSSGGGSYNEQFF	TGTGCCAGTACGTCTAGCGGGGGAGGGTCCTACAATGAGCAGTTCTTC
TRBV11-2	.	TRBJ1-3	.	CASSLEQGTGNTIYF	TGTGCCAGCAGCTTAGAACAGGGTACTGGAAACACCATATATTTT
TRBV7-9	once	TRBJ1-1	.	CASSLRTDRNTEAFF	TGTGCCAGCAGCCTACGTACCGACAGGAACACTGAAGCTTTCTTT
TRBV6-6	.	TRBJ1-5	TRBD1	CASTTGASQPQHF	TGTGCCAGCACTACAGGGGCGTCTCAGCCCCAGCATTTT
TRBV2	once	TRBJ2-1	.	CASSLLGLGNEQFF	TGTGCCAGCAGTCTCCTAGGGCTGGGCAATGAGCAGTTCTTC
TRBV7-3	.	TRBJ2-1	.	CASSIDYEQFF	TGTGCCAGCAGCATCGACTATGAGCAGTTCTTC
TRBV29-1	.	TRBJ1-4	TRBD1	CSVRQGAGKVEKLFF	TGCAGCGTCCGACAGGGGGCGGGCAAGGTTGAAAAACTGTTTTTT
TRBV6-5	.	TRBJ1-3	.	CASSYRESSGNTIYF	TGTGCCAGCAGTTACAGGGAGAGCTCTGGAAACACCATATATTTT